This T cell receptor (beta chain) came from a study of low-dose radiotherapy and immunotherapy resistance in tumors. Overall study: Cohort 1 was given 0.5 Gy per fraction every 2 weeks, for 6.5 Gy total. Fractions of 1 Gy went to Cohort 2 every two weeks, for 13 Gy over 26 weeks.

Both TCRalpha and TCRbeta chains were reverse transcribed with V-gene-specific primers. With a V-primer adapter and a constant-region primer, TCRs were amplified for roughly 18 PCR cycles. The isolated mRNA underwent amplification through in vitro transcription. TCRdb passed the reads through MiXCR, listing each CDR3 protein once. Among about 89,000 distinct CDR3 sequences listed, more than 8% were seen once. The sample's time point: before trial treatment. Nivolumab, ipilimumab, aspirin, low-dose cyclophosphamide and low-dose radiotherapy were given to donors. Germline loops: CDR1 GTSNPN, CDR2 SVGIG (reference sequence). Trimming cost V 8 bases and J 5 bases, with 15 bases left between them. The CDR3 spans 12 residues.

V gene TRBV30 combines with J gene TRBJ1-1; D is perhaps TRBD1 (5 bases). The receptor's source is a male donor with prostate cancer. The starting material was PBMCs, obtained before treatment. The CDR3 region is CAGRTGGTEAFF. DNA of the CDR3: TGTGCCGGACGGACCGGGGGTACTGAAGCTTTCTTT.